Sequencing of this T cell receptor (beta chain) was carried out in a study of cytomegalovirus exposure and HLA in healthy donors. Study results and caveats: Specific recognition of CMV antigens was confirmed in vitro for a few chains (all CMV-associated). Reported performance of the classifier showed diagnosis of cytomegalovirus status with high specificity and sensitivity. Most TCR sequences were uncommon, yet certain public TCRs appeared in many donors.

Method: immunoSEQ multiplex PCR; TCRdb's copy keeps in-frame clones and lacks some. This sample has under 350,000 clones; roughly 85% occur once, and the top ten carry roughly 1%. CDR1 MNHEY and CDR2 SVGAGI come from the germline V gene. V lost 2 bases and J lost 5; bases outside the gene matches: 8. The CDR3 loop spans 15 amino acids. With respect to this clone: What it recognizes is unknown.

The origin of this receptor is a woman aged 18-30 years in good health and CMV-seronegative. This sequence joins TRBV6-5 and TRBJ2-5; 7 bases match TRBD2. The sample taken for sequencing was PBMCs. The CDR3 loop is CASSYDLGRGETQYF. CDR3 nucleotide sequence: TGTGCCAGCAGTTACGATTTGGGGCGGGGGGAGACCCAGTACTTC.